This T cell receptor beta chain was recovered during a study of T cells in Graves' hyperthyroidism and ophthalmopathy. The CDR3 sequence is 17 residues long. Germline V gives CDR1 SGDLS, CDR2 YYNGEE. V lost 0 bases to trimming and J lost 4 bases, with 17 bases between them. Amplified TCR beta CDR3 regions derived from RNA transcripts. The HTBI primer set drove a first-round RT-PCR of the TCR CDR3. MiXCR, run by TCRdb on the multiplex PCR reads, gives a single entry per CDR3 protein. The table has a few hundred thousand distinct CDR3 sequences, 17% seen once. The sample holds many counts of this clonotype. The PBMCs had their origin in 7.5 to 10 ml of fresh peripheral blood.

The J gene is TRBJ2-1, the V gene TRBV9; D may be TRBD1 (6 bases). This sequence originates from a woman aged 55-69 years with Graves' ophthalmopathy. The sample was blood. This CDR3 reads CASSVDAWAGEYNEQFF. Here the CDR3 DNA reads TGTGCCAGCAGCGTAGATGCATGGGCAGGGGAGTACAATGAGCAGTTCTTC.